Shown below are 28 T cell receptor beta chains from a single sample sequenced in a study of T-cell reconstitution after alpha-beta-depleted transplantation in children. For TCRbeta, the library was prepared with unique molecular identifiers. TCRdb itself ran the PCR reads through MiXCR, one entry per CDR3 protein. The sample has about 230,000 distinct CDR3 sequences; approximately 12% are singletons. Sequenced material: PBMCs from the stem cell graft donor, taken from the stem cell graft. The receptor source for this set is a human donor who donated a stem cell graft to a child with acute lymphoblastic leukemia.

The sample holds many counts of this clonotype. This chain uses TRBV5-1 with TRBJ2-5; TRBD2 matches 13 bases. The CDR3 length is 18 residues. J gave up 2 bases and V 5 bases, and 12 bases lay outside the gene matches. Germline CDR1 reads SGHRS; CDR2 reads YFSETQ. The CDR3 reads CASRFGTSGAPGQETQYF. CDR3 nucleotides: TGCGCCAGCAGATTCGGGACTAGCGGGGCCCCGGGGCAAGAGACCCAGTACTTC.

As regards this clonotype: A much larger clonotype is one base distant, so this may be a read error. The chain links TRBV10-3 to TRBJ2-6, with D hard to call. The V gene's germline CDR1 is ENHRY and CDR2 SYGVKD. CDR3 length: 16 amino acids. CDR3 sequence: CGISESRSSGANVLTF. CDR3 nucleotide sequence: TGTGGCATCAGTGAGTCAAGAAGCTCTGGGGCCAACGTCCTGACTTTC.

This clonotype has a count of ten or more. This chain joins TRBV20-1 and TRBJ2-1; 9 positions match TRBD2. CDR1 is DFQATT, CDR2 SNEGSKA, per germline (reference sequence). The CDR3 runs to 13 residues. The J segment lost 8 bases and the V segment lost 6 bases, leaving 8 bases of the junction unmatched. The CDR3 sequence is CSAPGLAYDEQFF. The CDR3 DNA is TGCAGTGCCCCGGGACTAGCTTACGATGAGCAGTTCTTC.

This clonotype was seen repeatedly, ten times or more. The chain uses TRBV28 and TRBJ2-7; D uncertain. Per the germline V gene, CDR1 is MDHEN and CDR2 is SYDVKM. This CDR3 has 14 amino acids. The V end lost 2 bases, the J end lost 2 bases, and 10 bases lay between the germline ends. CDR3 nucleotides: TGTGCCAGCAGTTTACCTATAACCCCCTACGAGCAGTACTTC. Translating it yields CASSLPITPYEQYF. The complete variable domain, with remaining parts taken from reference TRBV28 and TRBJ2-7, reads DVKVTQSSRYLVKRTGEKVFLECVQDMDHENMFWYRQDPGLGLRLIYFSYDVKMKEKGDIPEGYSVSREKKERFSLILESASTNQTSMYLCASSLPITPYEQYFGPGTRLTVT.

This clonotype was counted ten times or more. The V and J genes are TRBV7-2 and TRBJ1-2; D is unresolved. Germline lookup yields CDR1 SGHTA and CDR2 FQGNSA. V was cut by 0 bases and J by 6 bases, with 8 bases left in between. There are 13 residues in the CDR3. CDR3 nucleotide sequence: TGTGCCAGCAGCTTAGCGCGAGACAATGGCTACACCTTC. It specifies CASSLARDNGYTF.

This clonotype was recorded at least ten times. The chain has TRBV6-1 and TRBJ2-1; D ambiguous. The CDR3 sequence is 11 residues long. Germline V gene lookup returns CDR1 MNHNS and CDR2 SASEGT. With 7 bases removed from V and 4 bases from J, the gap between germline ends came to 5 bases. CDR3 residues: CASTIYNEQFF. DNA of the CDR3: TGTGCCAGCACCATATACAATGAGCAGTTCTTC.

Ten or more counts support this clonotype. The chain couples TRBV7-2 to TRBJ2-3; TRBD2 is a possible D gene (6 bases). The CDR3 runs to 15 residues. CDR1 is SGHTA, CDR2 FQGNSA, per germline. V lost 2 bases to trimming and J lost 1 base, with 10 bases between them. DNA for the CDR3: TGTGCCAGCAGCTTAAGGGGACTCCGCACAGATACGCAGTATTTT. Translated: CASSLRGLRTDTQYF. Full variable domain (rest looked up from reference TRBV7-2 and TRBJ2-3): GAGVSQSPSNKVTEKGKDVELRCDPISGHTALYWYRQSLGQGLEFLIYFQGNSAPDKSGLPSDRFSAERTGGSVSTLTIQRTQQEDSAVYLCASSLRGLRTDTQYFGPGTRLTVL.

The rearrangement uses TRBV5-5 and TRBJ2-1; 9 nucleotides line up with TRBD1. This CDR3 is 15 amino acids long. CDR1 and CDR2 (germline): SGHKS, YYEKEE (reference sequence). Unmatched junction bases numbered 2, after V lost 3 bases and J lost 1 base. The CDR3 nucleotides are TGTGCCAGCAGCTGGGACAGGGCGTCCTACAATGAGCAGTTCTTC. This translates into CASSWDRASYNEQFF.

This clonotype was counted many times. CDR3: CASSVSGANVLTF. Written as DNA, the CDR3 is TGTGCCAGCAGCGTTTCCGGGGCCAACGTCCTGACTTTC. This chain connects TRBV9 to TRBJ2-6; D is unresolved. Per germline, CDR1 SGDLS and CDR2 YYNGEE. V lost 2 bases to trimming and J lost 4 bases, with 4 bases between them. The CDR3 sequence is 13 residues long.

This clonotype was counted a single time. This rearrangement joins TRBV7-9 to TRBJ2-7; D gene uncertain. The CDR3 runs to 13 residues. Between the trimmed V and J ends, which lost 0 bases and 2 bases, there was a span of 5 bases. The germline V gene encodes CDR1 SEHNR and CDR2 FQNEAQ (reference sequence). The CDR3 sequence is CASSLARTYEQYF. Written as DNA, the CDR3 is TGTGCCAGCAGCTTAGCCCGAACCTACGAGCAGTACTTC. Based on the CDR3 plus reference TRBV7-9 and TRBJ2-7, the full variable domain is DTGVSQNPRHKITKRGQNVTFRCDPISEHNRLYWYRQTLGQGPEFLTYFQNEAQLEKSRLLSDRFSAERPKGSFSTLEIQRTEQGDSAMYLCASSLARTYEQYFGPGTRLTVT.

The chain links TRBV5-1 to TRBJ1-5; no clear D gene. The CDR3 runs 13 residues. Germline assignment: CDR1 SGHRS and CDR2 YFSETQ. Trimming shortened V by 5 bases and J by 1 base, and 7 bases separated the two germline ends. The CDR3 coding sequence is TGCGCCAGCAGGGTGGGAAGCAATCAGCCCCAGCATTTT. This sequence encodes CASRVGSNQPQHF.

J is TRBJ2-1 and V is TRBV28; unclear D gene. The germline V and J ends were trimmed by 2 bases and 7 bases, with 6 bases remaining between them. CDR3 size: 12 residues. Germline values: CDR1 MDHEN, CDR2 SYDVKM. CDR3 sequence (DNA): TGTGCCAGCAGTTTACCCCTAAATGAGCAGTTCTTC. Translated: CASSLPLNEQFF.

This chain links TRBV6-1 with TRBJ2-1, with TRBD2 matching 7 bases. With 4 bases clipped from V and 8 bases from J, the junction kept 11 bases outside the gene matches. CDR1 and CDR2 (germline): MNHNS, SASEGT. This CDR3 is built from 15 residues. The CDR3 DNA reads TGTGCCAGCAGTGGCCCGAGACTAGCAGTCTATGAGCAGTTCTTC. Translated: CASSGPRLAVYEQFF.

Ten or more counts support this clonotype. V gene TRBV5-6 combines with J gene TRBJ2-2, with D perhaps matching TRBD2 (6 bases). The CDR3 extends over 14 amino acids. V lost 3 bases and J 0 bases, leaving 6 bases between the germline ends. CDR1 is SGHDT and CDR2 is YYEEEE in the germline V gene. The CDR3 sequence is CASSWGANTGELFF. In DNA form, the CDR3 reads TGTGCCAGCAGCTGGGGGGCGAACACCGGGGAGCTGTTTTTT.

This clonotype was counted at least ten times. V gene TRBV28 combines with J gene TRBJ2-7, with TRBD1 identical over 7 bases. Germline V CDR1 and CDR2: MDHEN, SYDVKM. CDR3 size: 14 residues. Trimming removed 6 bases from V and 5 bases from J; junction bases left unmatched: 10. The CDR3 protein is CASSPDRVFHEQYF. DNA of the CDR3: TGTGCCAGCAGCCCCGACAGGGTATTCCACGAGCAGTACTTC.

On this clonotype: A much larger clone differs from this one at a single base, so this may be a read error. This chain links TRBV18 with TRBJ2-1, with TRBD2 identical over 10 bases. Germline values: CDR1 KGHSH, CDR2 LQKENI. The CDR3 covers 19 residues. CDR3 amino acids: CANSPDWGLAIFSYNEQFF. DNA of the CDR3: TGTGCCAACTCACCGGACTGGGGACTAGCGATATTCTCCTACAATGAGCAGTTCTTC.

This clonotype was counted at least ten times. This chain links TRBV9 with TRBJ2-1; TRBD1 agrees at 11 bases. V dropped 3 bases and J dropped 10; count of bases not matched to a gene: 6. CDR1 SGDLS and CDR2 YYNGEE come from the germline V gene. This CDR3 region has 14 residues. CDR3 amino acids: CASSEGQGAREQFF. The CDR3 coding sequence is TGTGCCAGCAGCGAAGGACAGGGGGCCAGGGAGCAGTTCTTC.

CDR3 residues: CASSVGGGAYEQYF. The DNA of the CDR3 is TGTGCCAGCAGCGTAGGGGGGGGGGCCTACGAGCAGTACTTC. This sequence joins TRBV7-9 and TRBJ2-7; TRBD2 might be the D (7 bases). V was shortened by 5 bases and J by 2 bases, with 13 bases between the two germline ends. CDR1 and CDR2 from the germline V gene are SEHNR and FQNEAQ (reference sequence). The CDR3 sequence is 14 residues long.

Turning to this clonotype: The conserved closing phenylalanine or tryptophan is absent in this CDR3, likely reflecting a read error. The chain uses TRBV7-9 and TRBJ2-7; D unclear. The CDR3 spans 12 residues. Germline V gene sequence: CDR1 SEHNR, CDR2 FQNEAQ (reference sequence). The V and J ends lost 4 bases and 3 bases respectively, with 7 bases between them. Here the CDR3 reads CASSSQVYEQYL. CDR3 sequence (DNA): TGTGCCAGCAGCTCCCAAGTCTACGAGCAGTACTTG.

The chain has TRBV5-1 and TRBJ2-7; 8 bases are a match to TRBD2. The germline CDR1 and CDR2 sequences are SGHRS and YFSETQ. The V segment lost 4 bases and the J segment 4 bases; nucleotides outside the gene matches: 16. This CDR3 comprises 17 residues. The CDR3: CASSRGSWRGAGYEQYF. The DNA of the CDR3 is TGCGCCAGCAGCCGGGGGAGTTGGCGGGGGGCCGGGTACGAGCAGTACTTC.

This clonotype was recorded at least ten times. This rearrangement joins TRBV7-8 to TRBJ1-1; the D is unclear. This CDR3 spans 13 amino acids. V dropped 3 bases and J dropped 8 bases, with 13 bases sitting between them. CDR1 SGHVS and CDR2 FQNEAQ come from the germline V gene. CDR3 coding DNA: TGTGCCAGCAGCTTCCAAGGTAGCCAAGAAGCTTTCTTT. Translation gives CASSFQGSQEAFF.

This clonotype showed up just a few times. The chain recombines TRBV4-1 with TRBJ2-7; D possibly corresponds to TRBD2 (7 bases). The CDR3 totals 15 residues. Germline V gene sequence: CDR1 MGHRA, CDR2 YSYEKL. V was clipped by 1 base and J by 3 bases, with 13 bases between them. The CDR3 protein is CASSQVGGLGYEQYF. DNA for the CDR3: TGCGCCAGCAGCCAAGTGGGGGGGCTGGGCTACGAGCAGTACTTC.

This clonotype occurred many times. The chain uses TRBV20-1 and TRBJ2-7; TRBD1 is a possible D gene (6 bases). Trimming pared 4 bases from V and 6 bases from J, leaving 22 bases between. The CDR3 contains 15 residues. Germline V lookup: CDR1 DFQATT, CDR2 SNEGSKA (reference sequence). CDR3 sequence (DNA): TGCAGTGCTATCTTTGTCGGGGACATAAGCGGCGAGCAGTACTTC. This codes for CSAIFVGDISGEQYF.

At least ten counts were recorded for this clonotype. V gene TRBV14 combines with J gene TRBJ2-2; D is possibly TRBD1 (5 bases). This CDR3 is built from 13 residues. The germline V gene has CDR1 SGHDN and CDR2 FVKESK. V gave up 4 bases and J gave up 5 bases, with 8 bases separating them. CDR3 in amino acids: CASSRDRTGELFF. The CDR3 nucleotides read TGTGCCAGCAGCCGAGACAGAACCGGGGAGCTGTTTTTT.

This clonotype was seen repeatedly, ten times or more. V usage is TRBV29-1 and J usage is TRBJ2-3; D is unresolved. The CDR3 consists of 16 residues. The germline V and J ends were trimmed by 5 bases and 0 bases, with 18 bases remaining between them. Germline V gene lookup returns CDR1 SQVTM and CDR2 ANQGSEA. CDR3 bases: TGCAGCGTTATGGTGACGGCAGGCCTTAGCACAGATACGCAGTATTTT. Amino acid sequence: CSVMVTAGLSTDTQYF.

This clonotype was counted many times. The rearrangement links TRBV6-5 to TRBJ1-3; tentatively, D is TRBD1 (5 bases). This CDR3 comprises 15 residues. CDR1 MNHEY and CDR2 SVGAGI come from the germline V gene. V dropped 0 bases and J dropped 3 bases, with 9 bases sitting between them. The CDR3, as DNA: TGTGCCAGCAGTTACTCGACGGGGCTTGGAAACACCATATATTTT. The encoded protein is CASSYSTGLGNTIYF.

This clonotype was seen many times. V gene TRBV12-3 or TRBV12-4 combines with J gene TRBJ2-7; 8 bases map to TRBD1. The CDR3 totals 13 residues. The junction had 10 bases not matched to a gene; V was cut back by 4 bases and J by 11 bases. CDR3 sequence: CASSSHPGTGKYF. CDR3 DNA sequence: TGTGCCAGCAGTTCCCACCCCGGGACAGGCAAGTACTTC.

This clonotype was found many times. V gene TRBV9 combines with J gene TRBJ1-6; the D gene is possibly TRBD1 (5 bases). Per the germline V gene, CDR1 is SGDLS and CDR2 is YYNGEE. The CDR3 runs 14 residues. Trimming left V 4 bases short and J 5 bases short, with 10 bases between. The DNA of the CDR3 is TGTGCCAGCAGCCTCGGGACCGATAATTCACCCCTCCACTTT. Amino acids: CASSLGTDNSPLHF.